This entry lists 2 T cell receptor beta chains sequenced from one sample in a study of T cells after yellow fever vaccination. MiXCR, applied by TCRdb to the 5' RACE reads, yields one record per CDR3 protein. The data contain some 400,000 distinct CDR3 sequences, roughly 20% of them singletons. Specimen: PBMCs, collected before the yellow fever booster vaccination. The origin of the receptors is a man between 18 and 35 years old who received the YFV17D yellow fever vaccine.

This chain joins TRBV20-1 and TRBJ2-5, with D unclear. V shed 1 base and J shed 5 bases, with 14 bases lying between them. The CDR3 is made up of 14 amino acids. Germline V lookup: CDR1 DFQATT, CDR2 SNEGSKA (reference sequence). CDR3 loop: CSARGETLRETQYF. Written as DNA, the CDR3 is TGCAGTGCTAGAGGGGAAACACTACGCGAGACCCAGTACTTC.

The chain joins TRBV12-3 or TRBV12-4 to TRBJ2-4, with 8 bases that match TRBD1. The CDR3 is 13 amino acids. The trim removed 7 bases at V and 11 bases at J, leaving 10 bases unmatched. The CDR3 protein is CASTPGTGLVQYF. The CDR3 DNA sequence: TGTGCCAGCACCCCGGGGACAGGCCTCGTTCAGTACTTC.